What follows are 30 T cell receptor beta chains derived from one specimen sequenced in a study of PD-1 blockade in classical Hodgkin lymphoma. Noted time point: cycle 4 day 1 (C4D1), after five to seven weeks of nivolumab. Every single patient, without exception, relapsed after autologous stem cell transplantation, and brentuximab vedotin exposure varied. Assay used: immunoSEQ multiplex PCR; TCRdb lists only in-frame clones, some missing. Altogether tens of thousands of clones are present, around nine tenths being singletons, with the ten largest covering 7% to 8.5%. Sample: peripheral blood mononuclear cells (PBMCs), taken before the fourth cycle of nivolumab. The receptors originated from a human donor with classical Hodgkin lymphoma.

This chain connects TRBV6-5 to TRBJ1-1, with 7 bases that match TRBD1. CDR1 and CDR2 from the germline V gene are MNHEY and SVGAGI. The V segment lost 5 bases and the J segment 5 bases; nucleotides outside the gene matches: 8. The CDR3 has 14 residues. This CDR3 is CASSNRGQSTEAFF. In nucleotides, the CDR3 is TGTGCCAGCAGTAACAGGGGACAGTCTACTGAAGCTTTCTTT.

On this clone: This sample also contains other DNA sequences that code for the same CDR3. This chain joins TRBV28 and TRBJ1-1, with D perhaps TRBD1 (5 bases). The germline CDR1 and CDR2 sequences are MDHEN and SYDVKM. The CDR3 covers 14 residues. Trimming pared 1 base from V and 5 bases from J, leaving 11 bases between. The CDR3 nucleotides read TGTGCCAGCAGTTTATCGGGGGGAGGTACTGAAGCTTTCTTT. Protein product: CASSLSGGGTEAFF.

The chain combines TRBV11-3 with TRBJ1-3; D perhaps matches TRBD1 (6 bases). Germline V gene sequence: CDR1 SGHNT, CDR2 YENEEA. The CDR3 is 14 residues long. With 5 bases removed from V and 2 bases from J, the gap between germline ends came to 10 bases. CDR3 coding DNA: TGTGCCAGCAGCCAACAGGGTCCTGGAAACACCATATATTTT. This translates into CASSQQGPGNTIYF.

The V and J genes are TRBV7-6 and TRBJ1-3; a weak D match, TRBD1 (6 bases). Germline assignment: CDR1 SGHVS and CDR2 FNYEAQ. This CDR3 region has 17 residues. V was shortened by 5 bases and J by 3 bases, with 20 bases between the two germline ends. CDR3 region: CASSPLLTGNIGNTIYF. The CDR3 bases are TGTGCCAGCAGCCCCTTACTGACAGGAAATATTGGAAACACCATATATTTT.

The CDR3 loop is CASSLGAGGAGEQYF. The CDR3 nucleotides are TGCGCCAGCAGCTTGGGCGCCGGGGGGGCAGGTGAGCAGTACTTC. The V call is TRBV5-1, the J call TRBJ2-7; 8 positions match TRBD2. Unmatched junction bases numbered 9, after V lost 0 bases and J lost 7 bases. The CDR3 is 15 amino acids. Germline-derived CDR1 and CDR2 are SGHRS and YFSETQ. The full variable domain, its missing parts supplied by reference TRBV5-1 and TRBJ2-7, is KAGVTQTPRYLIKTRGQQVTLSCSPISGHRSVSWYQQTPGQGLQFLFEYFSETQRNKGNFPGRFSGRQFSNSRSEMNVSTLELGDSALYLCASSLGAGGAGEQYFGPGTRLTVT.

This clone was seen a single time. The DNA for the CDR3 is TGCGCCAGCAGCCAAGGACAGGTTGGCTATGGCTACACCTTC. Its translation is CASSQGQVGYGYTF. The chain combines TRBV5-1 with TRBJ1-2, with TRBD1 matching 7 bases. The CDR3 is made up of 14 amino acids. The V gene end was trimmed by 4 bases and the J gene end by 4 bases; junction bases not matched to a gene: 7. Germline V gene lookup returns CDR1 SGHRS and CDR2 YFSETQ.

The chain combines TRBV28 with TRBJ2-7; the D gene could be TRBD1 or TRBD2 (5 bases each). This CDR3 contains 12 residues. In germline, CDR1 is MDHEN, CDR2 SYDVKM. With 7 bases removed from V and 5 bases from J, the gap between germline ends came to 12 bases. The CDR3 DNA follows: TGTGCCAGCACCCGACGGGGCAACGAGCAGTACTTC. Residues: CASTRRGNEQYF.

This sequence joins TRBV5-1 and TRBJ2-3, with D uncertain. Germline CDR1 is SGHRS and CDR2 is YFSETQ. V was clipped by 5 bases and J by 4 bases, with 11 bases between them. The CDR3 covers 13 residues. The CDR3 DNA sequence: TGCGCCAGCAGGGGTGCTGCGGCAGATACGCAGTATTTT. Protein sequence: CASRGAAADTQYF.

The chain has TRBV6-6 and TRBJ2-7; 8 positions agree with TRBD1. Unmatched junction bases numbered 6, after V lost 6 bases and J lost 5 bases. Germline values: CDR1 MNHNY, CDR2 SVGAGI (reference sequence). This CDR3 spans 13 amino acids. CDR3 nucleotide sequence: TGTGCCAGCAGGAGGACAGGGTTCGACGAGCAGTACTTC. Translated: CASRRTGFDEQYF.

The CDR3 nucleotides are TGCGCCAGCACCCACGCTAGCACAGATACGCAGTATTTT. Its protein product is CASTHASTDTQYF. This rearrangement joins TRBV5-1 to TRBJ2-3, with D hard to call. The V end lost 6 bases, the J end lost 0 bases, and 8 bases lay between the germline ends. The germline gives CDR1 SGHRS, CDR2 YFSETQ. This CDR3 is 13 amino acids long.

V gene TRBV6-6 combines with J gene TRBJ1-1; D unresolved. V lost 6 bases and J lost 8, with 16 bases in between. The CDR3 has 13 amino acids. Germline V gene sequence: CDR1 MNHNY, CDR2 SVGAGI (reference sequence). The CDR3 DNA reads as TGTGCCAGCAGCCCCGACGTCTTGGCGGAAGCTTTCTTT. Translation gives CASSPDVLAEAFF.

The chain carries TRBV6-1 and TRBJ1-2; D gene unclear. The germline CDR1 and CDR2 sequences are MNHNS and SASEGT. The CDR3 runs 15 residues. Trimming shortened V by 1 base and J by 4 bases, and 13 bases separated the two germline ends. CDR3 in DNA: TGTGCCAGCAGTGAAGTTGGGCAGGATCTCTATGGCTACACCTTC. It is translated as CASSEVGQDLYGYTF.

This clone has a single count. This chain connects TRBV9 to TRBJ2-1, with no clear D. The V end was cut by 1 base, the J end by 0 bases, with 8 bases between. CDR1 is SGDLS, CDR2 YYNGEE, per germline. The CDR3 is 15 amino acids. CDR3 residues: CASSVRLSSYNEQFF. CDR3 DNA: TGTGCCAGCAGCGTACGTCTGAGCTCCTACAATGAGCAGTTCTTC.

This chain uses TRBV7-9 with TRBJ1-1; TRBD1 might be the D (6 bases). The CDR3 covers 13 residues. Germline CDR1 and CDR2: SEHNR and FQNEAQ (reference sequence). Trimming removed 8 bases at V and 5 bases at J, with 15 bases between. CDR3 DNA: TGTGCCAGCGGGGAGGGGGGTAAGACTGAAGCTTTCTTT. It translates to CASGEGGKTEAFF.

The rearrangement uses TRBV9 and TRBJ2-7; 9 nucleotides line up with TRBD1. Trimming cost V 3 bases and J 6 bases; bases outside gene matches: 7. The CDR3 sequence is 14 residues long. CDR1 and CDR2 from the germline V gene are SGDLS and YYNGEE. The CDR3 is CASSAGTGYVEQYF. CDR3 sequence (DNA): TGTGCCAGCAGCGCTGGGACAGGGTATGTCGAGCAGTACTTC.

This chain connects TRBV18 to TRBJ2-1; D unresolved. This CDR3 comprises 16 residues. Per germline, CDR1 KGHSH and CDR2 LQKENI. V was shortened by 3 bases and J by 8 bases, with 20 bases between the two germline ends. The CDR3 sequence: CASSPTPGLVPHEQFF. CDR3 DNA sequence: TGTGCCAGCTCACCCACCCCGGGCCTAGTACCACATGAGCAGTTCTTC.

The chain carries TRBV5-1 and TRBJ2-2; the match to TRBD2 covers 7 bases. Trimming at V came to 0 bases and at J to 10 bases, leaving 12 bases not matched to a gene. Germline loops: CDR1 SGHRS, CDR2 YFSETQ. CDR3 length equals 16 residues. The CDR3: CASSLASGGSDEELFF. In nucleotides, the CDR3 is TGCGCCAGCAGCTTGGCTTCGGGGGGATCTGACGAGGAGCTGTTTTTT.

The rearrangement links TRBV7-9 to TRBJ2-5, with D perhaps TRBD1 (6 bases). The CDR3 totals 15 residues. CDR1 is SEHNR and CDR2 is FQNEAQ in the germline V gene (reference sequence). The ends were cut back, 4 bases at V and 2 bases at J, with 14 bases in the middle. The CDR3 sequence is CASSYPGTMQETQYF. The DNA for the CDR3 is TGTGCCAGCAGCTACCCCGGGACAATGCAAGAGACCCAGTACTTC.

The chain joins TRBV29-1 to TRBJ2-5; TRBD2 might be the D (6 bases). V was trimmed by 1 base and J by 5 bases, leaving 8 bases between them. From germline, CDR1 is SQVTM and CDR2 ANQGSEA. The CDR3 sequence is 12 residues long. The CDR3 coding sequence is TGCAGCGTTGAAGGTCGGGAGGAGACCCAGTACTTC. Translating it yields CSVEGREETQYF.

The chain has TRBV6-5 and TRBJ2-7; 7 nucleotides align to TRBD1. This CDR3 comprises 14 residues. V lost 6 bases and J lost 4; bases outside the gene matches: 9. Germline values: CDR1 MNHEY, CDR2 SVGAGI. CDR3 sequence reads: CASRPGTVVYEQYF. In DNA, the CDR3 is TGTGCCAGCAGACCAGGGACAGTAGTGTACGAGCAGTACTTC.

This clone was seen more than once but under ten times. The V gene is TRBV2, the J gene TRBJ1-5; D is unresolved. Germline V gene sequence: CDR1 SNHLY, CDR2 FYNNEI. This CDR3 is built from 15 residues. V lost 2 bases, J lost 5 bases, and 13 bases lay in between. The CDR3 region has the DNA TGTGCCAGCAGTGAAAGTTCAGCGGAACATCAGCCCCAGCATTTT. The encoded protein is CASSESSAEHQPQHF.

J is TRBJ2-1 and V is TRBV10-2, with TRBD1 identical over 7 bases. This CDR3 is built from 14 residues. Germline CDR1 and CDR2: WSHSY and SAAADI. Trimming removed 5 bases from V and 4 bases from J; junction bases left unmatched: 5. The CDR3 protein is CASSRDREYNEQFF. In DNA, the CDR3 is TGCGCCAGCAGTCGGGACAGAGAGTACAATGAGCAGTTCTTC.

This clone was detected only once. The chain is built from TRBV29-1 and TRBJ2-3; 7 positions agree with TRBD1. Germline V gene data show CDR1 as SQVTM and CDR2 as ANQGSEA. The CDR3 is made up of 14 amino acids. V lost 6 bases and J lost 3; bases outside the gene matches: 9. For the CDR3, the DNA is TGCAGCGTCCTACAGGGGAGCCGAACAGATACGCAGTATTTT. Amino acid sequence: CSVLQGSRTDTQYF.

The CDR3 here is CASSYRDRSYEQYF. The CDR3 nucleotides read TGTGCCAGCAGTTACAGGGACAGGAGCTACGAGCAGTACTTC. This chain links TRBV6-9 with TRBJ2-7; the match to TRBD1 covers 8 bases. This CDR3 is built from 14 residues. The V segment lost 3 bases and the J segment 3 bases; nucleotides outside the gene matches: 4. In germline, CDR1 is MNHGY, CDR2 SVAAGI.

The V call is TRBV29-1, the J call TRBJ2-3; D call uncertain. Germline-derived CDR1 and CDR2 are SQVTM and ANQGSEA. The CDR3 has 8 amino acids. The CDR3: CGTDTQYF. The DNA for the CDR3 is TGCGGCACAGATACGCAGTATTTT.

The chain couples TRBV6-6 to TRBJ1-5; 8 positions match TRBD1. V lost 5 bases and J lost 7; bases outside the gene matches: 10. Germline V gene data show CDR1 as MNHNY and CDR2 as SVGAGI (reference sequence). This CDR3 is built from 15 residues. For the CDR3, the DNA is TGTGCCAGCAGTAAAGATCAGGGGGCGGGACAGCCCCAGCATTTT. It codes for CASSKDQGAGQPQHF.

The chain combines TRBV7-2 with TRBJ2-1, with D unresolved. This CDR3 is 13 amino acids long. Germline-derived CDR1 and CDR2 are SGHTA and FQGNSA. Trimming cost V 5 bases and J 2 bases, with 7 bases left between them. The CDR3 reads CASSQNTYNEQFF. CDR3 DNA: TGTGCCAGCAGCCAAAATACCTACAATGAGCAGTTCTTC.

The gene calls are TRBV27 and TRBJ2-5; TRBD2 agrees at 11 bases. With 5 bases clipped from V and 1 base from J, the junction kept 3 bases outside the gene matches. The CDR3 extends over 15 amino acids. CDR1 is MNHEY, CDR2 SMNVEV, per germline (reference sequence). Here the CDR3 reads CASSLGLAVQETQYF. CDR3 nucleotide sequence: TGTGCCAGCAGTCTGGGACTAGCGGTCCAAGAGACCCAGTACTTC.

In this sample, this clone turned up once. The chain is built from TRBV6-5 and TRBJ1-6; TRBD1 is a possible D gene (5 bases). V lost 4 bases to trimming and J lost 14 bases, with 15 bases between them. The CDR3 totals 13 residues. Germline loops: CDR1 MNHEY, CDR2 SVGAGI. The CDR3 is CASSSLLGGALHF. CDR3 DNA sequence: TGTGCCAGCAGTTCCCTCCTCGGGGGGGCCCTCCACTTT.

The chain carries TRBV7-9 and TRBJ1-3; no clear D. The V end was cut by 4 bases, the J end by 0 bases, with 7 bases between. The CDR3 loop spans 14 amino acids. Germline V gives CDR1 SEHNR, CDR2 FQNEAQ (reference sequence). The CDR3 DNA follows: TGTGCCAGCAGCTCGGGAAGCTCTGGAAACACCATATATTTT. Residues: CASSSGSSGNTIYF.